This TCR beta chain was captured by sequencing in a study of cytomegalovirus exposure and HLA in healthy donors. Study results and caveats: Most TCR sequences showed up rarely, but some public TCRs showed up in many donors. It was 150 to 200 TCR beta chains that were listed as cytomegalovirus-associated.

Trimming stripped 0 bases from V and 0 bases from J, with 11 bases between. The CDR3 runs to 16 residues. Germline lookup yields CDR1 MGHRA and CDR2 YSYEKL. Some clones are missing from TCRdb's copy, which holds only in-frame ones; the method was immunoSEQ multiplex PCR. The sample contains 90,000 to 130,000 clones, approximately 89% of which appear only once. Donors were drawn from the 120-subject validation cohort, separate from the approximately 620-subject first cohort. A word on this clone: Its antigen is unidentified.

The sequenced sample consisted of PBMCs. This chain connects TRBV4-1 to TRBJ1-1; no reliable D call. The receptor was isolated from a woman under 30 in good health and CMV-seronegative. Here the CDR3 DNA reads TGCGCCAGCAGCCAAGAGGGTAGCGGGCTGAACACTGAAGCTTTCTTT. It yields the protein CASSQEGSGLNTEAFF.